This T cell receptor beta chain stems from a study of blood T cell dynamics during melanoma immunotherapy. V lost 3 bases, J lost 7 bases, and 11 bases lay in between. Per the germline V gene, CDR1 is SGHRS and CDR2 is YFSETQ. The CDR3 is made up of 14 amino acids. The data were produced by immunoSEQ multiplex PCR, yet TCRdb's version contains in-frame clones alone and is incomplete. The table lists about 11,000 clones, 80% of them singletons. The time point was: week 3, after first cycle of checkpoint inhibitor. Samples come from before therapy and from week 3 after the first blockade cycle. This sequence joins TRBV5-1 and TRBJ1-6; D might be TRBD1 (6 bases). Material: blood, obtained from a patient treated with checkpoint blockade. This receptor was obtained from a human donor with melanoma. The DNA of the CDR3 is TGCGCCAGCAGCTCCGGGACACCCAATTCACCCCTCCACTTT. Encoded protein: CASSSGTPNSPLHF.